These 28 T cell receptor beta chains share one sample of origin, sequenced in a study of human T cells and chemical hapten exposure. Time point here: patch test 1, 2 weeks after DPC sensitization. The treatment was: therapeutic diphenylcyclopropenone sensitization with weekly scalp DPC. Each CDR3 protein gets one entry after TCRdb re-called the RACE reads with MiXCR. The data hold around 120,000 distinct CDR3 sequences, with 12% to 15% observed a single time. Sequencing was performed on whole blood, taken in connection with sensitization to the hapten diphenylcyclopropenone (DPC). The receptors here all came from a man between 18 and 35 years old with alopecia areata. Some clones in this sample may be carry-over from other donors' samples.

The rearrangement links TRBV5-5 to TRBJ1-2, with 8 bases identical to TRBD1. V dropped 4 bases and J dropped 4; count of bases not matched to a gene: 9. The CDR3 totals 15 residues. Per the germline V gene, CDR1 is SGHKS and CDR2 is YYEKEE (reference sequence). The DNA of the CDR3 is TGTGCCAGCAGCCCGGACGGACAGGGCTTCTATGGCTACACCTTC. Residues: CASSPDGQGFYGYTF.

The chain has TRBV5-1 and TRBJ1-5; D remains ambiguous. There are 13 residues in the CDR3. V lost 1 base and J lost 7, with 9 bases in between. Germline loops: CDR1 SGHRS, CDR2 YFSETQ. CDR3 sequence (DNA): TGCGCCAGCAGCTTGCCGGGATTACAGCCCCAGCATTTT. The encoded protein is CASSLPGLQPQHF.

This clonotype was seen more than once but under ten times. The CDR3 reads CASSFGGDTGELFF. DNA for the CDR3: TGTGCCAGCAGCTTCGGCGGGGATACCGGGGAGCTGTTTTTT. The chain recombines TRBV4-2 with TRBJ2-2, with a tentative D call TRBD2 (6 bases). V gave up 5 bases and J gave up 5 bases, with 12 bases separating them. The CDR3 totals 14 residues. In germline, CDR1 is LGHNA, CDR2 YNFKEQ.

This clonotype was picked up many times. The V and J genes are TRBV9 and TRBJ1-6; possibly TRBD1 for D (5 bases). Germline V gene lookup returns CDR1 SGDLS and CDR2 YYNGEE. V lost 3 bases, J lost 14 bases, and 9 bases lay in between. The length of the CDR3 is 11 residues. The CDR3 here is CASSEGYTLHF. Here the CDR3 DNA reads TGTGCCAGCAGCGAGGGGTATACCCTCCACTTT.

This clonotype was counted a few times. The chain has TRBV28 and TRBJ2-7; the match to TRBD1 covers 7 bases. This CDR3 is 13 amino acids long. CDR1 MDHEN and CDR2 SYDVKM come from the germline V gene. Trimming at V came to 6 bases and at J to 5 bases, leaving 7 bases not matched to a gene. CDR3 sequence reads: CASRVTGLNEQYF. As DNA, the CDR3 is TGTGCCAGCAGGGTGACAGGGCTGAACGAGCAGTACTTC.

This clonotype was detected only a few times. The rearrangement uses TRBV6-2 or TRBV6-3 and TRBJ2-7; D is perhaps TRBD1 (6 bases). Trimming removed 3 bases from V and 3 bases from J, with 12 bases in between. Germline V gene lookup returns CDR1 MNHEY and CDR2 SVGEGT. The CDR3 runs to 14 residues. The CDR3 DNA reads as TGTGCCAGCAGTTATCTTACAGGGAGCTACGAGCAGTACTTC. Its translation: CASSYLTGSYEQYF.

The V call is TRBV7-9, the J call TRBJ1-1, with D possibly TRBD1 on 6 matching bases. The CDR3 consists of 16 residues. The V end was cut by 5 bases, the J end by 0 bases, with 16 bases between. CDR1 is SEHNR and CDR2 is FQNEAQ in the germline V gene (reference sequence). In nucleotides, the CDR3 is TGTGCCAGCAGCCCAAGCCAAGACAGGATGAACACTGAAGCTTTCTTT. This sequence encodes CASSPSQDRMNTEAFF.

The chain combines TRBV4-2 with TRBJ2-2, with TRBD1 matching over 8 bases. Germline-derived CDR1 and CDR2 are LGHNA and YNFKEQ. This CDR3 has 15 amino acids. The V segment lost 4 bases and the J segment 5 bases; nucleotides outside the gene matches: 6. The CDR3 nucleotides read TGTGCCAGCAGCCCGCGGACAGGGCGGACCGGGGAGCTGTTTTTT. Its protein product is CASSPRTGRTGELFF.

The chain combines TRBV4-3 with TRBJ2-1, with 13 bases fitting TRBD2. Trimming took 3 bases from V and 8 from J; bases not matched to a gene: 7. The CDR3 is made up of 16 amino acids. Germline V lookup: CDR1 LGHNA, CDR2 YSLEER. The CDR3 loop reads CASSQILAGGHHEQFF. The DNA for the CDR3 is TGCGCCAGCAGCCAGATACTAGCGGGGGGGCATCATGAGCAGTTCTTC.

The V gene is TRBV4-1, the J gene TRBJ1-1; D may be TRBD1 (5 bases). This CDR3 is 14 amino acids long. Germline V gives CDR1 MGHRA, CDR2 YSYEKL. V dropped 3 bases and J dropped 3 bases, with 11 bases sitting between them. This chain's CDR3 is CASSHRTGYTEAFF. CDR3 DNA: TGCGCCAGCAGCCACCGAACAGGATACACTGAAGCTTTCTTT.

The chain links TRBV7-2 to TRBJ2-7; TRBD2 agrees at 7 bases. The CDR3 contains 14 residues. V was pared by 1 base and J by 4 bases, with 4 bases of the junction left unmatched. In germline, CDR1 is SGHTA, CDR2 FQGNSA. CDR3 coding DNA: TGTGCCAGCAGCTTAGATGCGGGGGTTTACGAGCAGTACTTC. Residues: CASSLDAGVYEQYF.

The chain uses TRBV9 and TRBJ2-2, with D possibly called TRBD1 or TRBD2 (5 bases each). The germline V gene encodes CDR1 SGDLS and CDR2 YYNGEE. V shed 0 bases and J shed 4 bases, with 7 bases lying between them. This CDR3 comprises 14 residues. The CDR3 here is CASSVEGSTGELFF. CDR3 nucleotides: TGTGCCAGCAGCGTAGAGGGGAGCACCGGGGAGCTGTTTTTT.

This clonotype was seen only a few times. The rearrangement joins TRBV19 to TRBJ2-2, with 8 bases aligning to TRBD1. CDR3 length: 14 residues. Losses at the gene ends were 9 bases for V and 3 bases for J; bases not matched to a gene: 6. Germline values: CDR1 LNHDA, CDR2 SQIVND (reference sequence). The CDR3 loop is CASNRGSDTGELFF. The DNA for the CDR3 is TGTGCCAGCAACAGGGGGTCCGACACCGGGGAGCTGTTTTTT.

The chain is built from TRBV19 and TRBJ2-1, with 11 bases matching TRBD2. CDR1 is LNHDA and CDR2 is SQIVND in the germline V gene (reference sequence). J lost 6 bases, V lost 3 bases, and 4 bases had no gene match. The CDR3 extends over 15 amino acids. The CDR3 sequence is CASSMTSGVGNEQFF. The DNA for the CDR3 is TGTGCCAGTAGTATGACTAGCGGGGTAGGCAATGAGCAGTTCTTC.

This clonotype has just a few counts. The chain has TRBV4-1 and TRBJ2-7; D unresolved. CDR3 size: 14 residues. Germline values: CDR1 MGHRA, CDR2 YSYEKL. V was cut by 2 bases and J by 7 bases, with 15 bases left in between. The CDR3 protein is CASSQSRLAREQYF. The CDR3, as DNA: TGCGCCAGCAGCCAATCACGCCTGGCGAGGGAGCAGTACTTC.

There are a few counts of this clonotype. CDR3 amino acids: CASSHRGRGMNTEAFF. The DNA of the CDR3 is TGTGCCAGCAGCCACAGGGGGCGCGGGATGAACACTGAAGCTTTCTTT. The rearrangement uses TRBV6-5 and TRBJ1-1; 9 bases fit TRBD1. The germline gives CDR1 MNHEY, CDR2 SVGAGI. The CDR3 is made up of 16 amino acids. Trimming took 6 bases from V and 0 from J; bases not matched to a gene: 8.

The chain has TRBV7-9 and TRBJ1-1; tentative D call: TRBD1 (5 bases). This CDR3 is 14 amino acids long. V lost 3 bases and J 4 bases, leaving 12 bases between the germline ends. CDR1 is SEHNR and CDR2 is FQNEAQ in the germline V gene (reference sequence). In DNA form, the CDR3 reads TGTGCCAGCAGCTTTCAGGGTTTAGGCACTGAAGCTTTCTTT. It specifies CASSFQGLGTEAFF.

CDR3 protein: CSVGKEDNEKLFF. CDR3 DNA: TGCAGCGTTGGCAAGGAGGATAATGAAAAACTGTTTTTT. V is TRBV29-1 and J is TRBJ1-4; no reliable D call. Trimming took off 4 bases at V and 4 bases at J, with 10 bases between the two ends. Germline CDR1 reads SQVTM; CDR2 reads ANQGSEA. The CDR3 spans 13 residues.

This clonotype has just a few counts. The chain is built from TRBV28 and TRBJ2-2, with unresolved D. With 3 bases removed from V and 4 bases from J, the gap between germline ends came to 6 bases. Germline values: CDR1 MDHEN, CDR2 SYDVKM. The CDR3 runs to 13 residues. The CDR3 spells CASSFRATGELFF. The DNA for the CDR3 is TGTGCCAGCAGTTTTCGGGCCACCGGGGAGCTGTTTTTT.

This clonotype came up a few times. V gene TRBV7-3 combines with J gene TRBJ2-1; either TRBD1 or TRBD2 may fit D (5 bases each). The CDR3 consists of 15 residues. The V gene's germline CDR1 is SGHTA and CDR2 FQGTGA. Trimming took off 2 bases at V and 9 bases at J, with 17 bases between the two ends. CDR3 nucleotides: TGTGCCAGCAGCTTATCGGGGCAGGAGATGGGTGAGCAGTTCTTC. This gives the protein CASSLSGQEMGEQFF.

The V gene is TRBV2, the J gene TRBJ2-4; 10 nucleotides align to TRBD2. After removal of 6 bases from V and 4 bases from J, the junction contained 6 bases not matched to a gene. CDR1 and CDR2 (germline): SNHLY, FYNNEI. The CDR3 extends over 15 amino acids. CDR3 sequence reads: CASRDLTSGKNIQYF. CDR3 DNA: TGTGCCAGCAGGGACCTGACTAGCGGGAAAAACATTCAGTACTTC.

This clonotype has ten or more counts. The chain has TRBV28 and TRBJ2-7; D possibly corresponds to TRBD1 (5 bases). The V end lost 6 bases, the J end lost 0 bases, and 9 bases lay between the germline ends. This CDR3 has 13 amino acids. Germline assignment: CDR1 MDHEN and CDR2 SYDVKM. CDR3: CASRQDASYEQYF. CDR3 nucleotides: TGTGCCAGCAGACAGGATGCCTCCTACGAGCAGTACTTC. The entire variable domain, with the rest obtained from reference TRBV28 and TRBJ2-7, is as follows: DVKVTQSSRYLVKRTGEKVFLECVQDMDHENMFWYRQDPGLGLRLIYFSYDVKMKEKGDIPEGYSVSREKKERFSLILESASTNQTSMYLCASRQDASYEQYFGPGTRLTVT.

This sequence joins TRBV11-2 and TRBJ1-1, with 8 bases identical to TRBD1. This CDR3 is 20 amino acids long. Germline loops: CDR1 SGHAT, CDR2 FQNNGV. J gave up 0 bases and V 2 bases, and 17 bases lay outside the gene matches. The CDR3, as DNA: TGTGCCAGCAGCTTAAAACAGACAGGGGCGTACAATCTCATGAACACTGAAGCTTTCTTT. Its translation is CASSLKQTGAYNLMNTEAFF. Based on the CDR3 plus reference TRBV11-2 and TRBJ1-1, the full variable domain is EAGVAQSPRYKIIEKRQSVAFWCNPISGHATLYWYQQILGQGPKLLIQFQNNGVVDDSQLPKDRFSAERLKGVDSTLKIQPAKLEDSAVYLCASSLKQTGAYNLMNTEAFFGQGTRLTVV.

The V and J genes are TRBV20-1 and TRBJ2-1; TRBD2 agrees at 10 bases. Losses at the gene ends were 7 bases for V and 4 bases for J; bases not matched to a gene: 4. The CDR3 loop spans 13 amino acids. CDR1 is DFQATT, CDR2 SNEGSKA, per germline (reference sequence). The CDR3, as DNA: TGCAGTGTTAGCGGGGGGACATACAATGAGCAGTTCTTC. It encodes CSVSGGTYNEQFF.

The CDR3 DNA sequence: TGTGCCAGCAGCCGAGGGTATGCTGAAGCTTTCTTT. This translates into CASSRGYAEAFF. V is TRBV6-2 or TRBV6-3 and J is TRBJ1-1; no reliable D call. CDR3 length equals 12 residues. The V gene's germline CDR1 is MNHEY and CDR2 SVGEGT. Trimming pared 6 bases from V and 6 bases from J, leaving 11 bases between.

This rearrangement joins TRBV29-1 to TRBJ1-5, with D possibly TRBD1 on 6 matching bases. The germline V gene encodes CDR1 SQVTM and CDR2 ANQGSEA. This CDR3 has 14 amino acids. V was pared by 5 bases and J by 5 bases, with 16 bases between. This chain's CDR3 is CSVPGKGVDQPQHF. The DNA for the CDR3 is TGCAGCGTTCCAGGGAAGGGGGTCGATCAGCCCCAGCATTTT.

The CDR3 DNA follows: TGCAGCGTTGACCTCTGGGCCGCCTTCTTT. It yields the protein CSVDLWAAFF. The chain joins TRBV29-1 to TRBJ1-1, with no clear D. The ends were cut back, 3 bases at V and 14 bases at J, with 13 bases in the middle. The CDR3 sequence is 10 residues long. CDR1 and CDR2 (germline): SQVTM, ANQGSEA.

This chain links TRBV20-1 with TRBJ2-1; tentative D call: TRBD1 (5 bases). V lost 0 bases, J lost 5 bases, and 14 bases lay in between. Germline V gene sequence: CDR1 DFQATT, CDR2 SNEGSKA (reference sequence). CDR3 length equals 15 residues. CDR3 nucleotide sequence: TGCAGTGCTAGAGATCAGGGTGGAGCCCACAATGAGCAGTTCTTC. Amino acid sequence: CSARDQGGAHNEQFF.